The sequence of this TCR beta chain was determined in a study of T cell responses to AZD1222 COVID-19 vaccine. General observations from the study: With two AZD1222 doses given, Spike-specific TCR breadth and depth both rose.

About this clone itself: Its antigen remains unknown.

V was shortened by 5 bases and J by 9 bases, with 11 bases between the two germline ends. The CDR3 covers 12 residues. Germline V lookup: CDR1 SGHAT, CDR2 FQNNGV. Using immunoSEQ multiplex PCR, the repertoire was profiled, and TCRdb retains in-frame clones only, with some absent. Among some 110,000 clones listed, roughly 91% were seen once. The source was peripheral blood, collected 28 days after the second AZD1222 dose. This receptor was obtained from an adult who received the AZD1222 COVID-19 vaccine. The chain recombines TRBV11-2 with TRBJ2-1; weak D call: TRBD1 (5 bases). CDR3 in DNA: TGTGCCAGCAGCCTACAGGTGGGTGAGCAGTTCTTC. Translation gives CASSLQVGEQFF.